The present TCR beta chain was sequenced within a study of graft-versus-host responses after intestinal transplantation listed by TCRdb under 2021. Context from the whole study: The transplants that recipients received were multivisceral, liver-intestinal, or isolated intestinal. Donor T cell macrochimerism was defined as a peak of at least 4% donor T cells among recipient peripheral blood mononuclear cells. Alloreactive clones were identified by sequencing pre-transplant mixed lymphocyte reaction products and comparing them with unstimulated pre-transplant donor and recipient T cells. After intestinal transplantation, graft-versus-host and host-versus-graft alloreactive T cell clones in the graft, circulation and bone marrow were tracked using bulk TCR-beta CDR3 sequencing. Of the 20 to 25 intestinal transplant recipients enrolled in the cohort, one of whom was a retransplant, a few patients without pretransplant specimens were excluded. Instead of going to the commercial service, samples from a few later patients were sequenced in-house on an Illumina MiSeq and processed with MiXCR. All recipients received anti-thymocyte globulin induction followed by maintenance tacrolimus and steroids for about three years.

Overall results and qualifications from the work: Conclusions were limited by the relatively low number and heterogeneity of intestinal transplant patients. In the allografts of patients with donor T cell macrochimerism, GvH to HvG T cell clonal ratios were high. Early after transplant, declines in HvG clones were associated with peak levels of circulating GvH clones. GvH clones turned up in recipient bone marrow, with some appearing earlier in ileal mucosa or blood, a pattern consistent with an intestinal mucosal origin.

As to this clone: Its target antigen remains unknown. No much larger clone exists at a distance of one base, and base qualities are not known.

The germline V gene specifies KGHSH as CDR1 and LQKENI as CDR2. The CDR3 sequence holds 15 residues, the cysteine and phenylalanine included. The sequence is cut down to CDR3 DNA, 45 bases in frame from base 1. The junction carries 16 bases between V and J, which are trimmed by 6 bases and 2 bases respectively. Library preparation used the immunoSEQ multiplex PCR assay. For most patients, genomic DNA was isolated with the Qiagen DNeasy Blood and Tissue Kit and shipped frozen to Adaptive Biotechnologies for TCR sequencing. For most patients, genomic DNA was subjected to high-throughput TCR-beta CDR3 sequencing by Adaptive Biotechnologies. On the study's bioinformatics: TCR sequencing data were retrieved from Adaptive's ImmunoSEQ software for 15 to 20 patients, whereas three other patients were processed with MiXCR and VDJtools. CD4 versus CD8 sorting errors were corrected by removing sequences found in both subsets at a frequency ratio below 5:1. Because the origin of CDR3 nucleotide sequences shared between donor and recipient could not be assigned, those sequences were removed. Alloreactive clones required at least 2-fold expansion over unstimulated cells and minimum CFSE-low frequency of 0.002% (template counts) or 0.001% (read counts). A clone was considered mappable if detected in the sequenced pre-transplant spleen, lymph node, or MLR CFSE-low populations of the donor or recipient. Cumulative frequency of alloreactive clones was calculated as a percentage of all sequences weighted by copy number. Imported from immuneACCESS, the table was reduced by TCRdb to in-frame sequences with V and J called. These copies leave out some clones; in studies compared against another copy, an unresolved V gene accounts for under half, and the cause of the remainder is not known. V, J and clone size were drawn from that table, and D and trimming were deduced from the DNA. Counted in this sample were about 110,000 clones; approximately 92% of them appeared once. The ten most abundant clones make up 0.2% to 0.25% of the sample.

Interpreted using the paper, the time point label stands for: cells obtained before transplantation from donor or recipient. CD3+CD4+ and CD3+CD8+ populations were FACS-sorted from unstimulated pre-transplant donor and recipient cells taken from spleen or lymph nodes. The material sequenced was unstimulated CD4+ T cells sorted from spleen or lymph node cells, taken before transplant. This sequence originates from a human donor who was the organ donor for an intestinal transplant. The chain is assembled from TRBV18 and TRBJ1-1; the D gene is perhaps TRBD1, from 6 matching bases. CDR3 region: CASSPSVGTNTEAFF. The nucleotide sequence is TGTGCCAGCTCCCCCAGTGTCGGGACAAACACTGAAGCTTTCTTT.